The 3 T cell receptor beta chains given below trace back to one sample, sequenced in a study of blood T cell repertoires in COVID-19. The repertoire was sequenced with immunoSEQ multiplex PCR; TCRdb's copy has only in-frame clones and lacks some. The repertoire holds over 250,000 clones, less than 90% seen once, with over 10% in the top ten. Sequenced: peripheral blood. All receptors derive from a woman in her seventies with COVID-19, enrolled during active disease.

J is TRBJ2-5 and V is TRBV9; TRBD2 matches at 9 bases. V shed 3 bases, J shed 2 bases, and the junction held 8 bases outside the gene matches. The CDR3 sequence is 16 residues long. The V gene's germline CDR1 is SGDLS and CDR2 YYNGEE. This CDR3 reads CASSETGLAGQETQYF. The DNA for the CDR3 is TGTGCCAGCAGCGAGACTGGGCTAGCGGGACAAGAGACCCAGTACTTC.

The rearrangement joins TRBV30 to TRBJ1-2; D unresolved. Germline values: CDR1 GTSNPN, CDR2 SVGIG (reference sequence). This CDR3 spans 16 amino acids. The V end was cut by 0 bases, the J end by 1 base, with 15 bases between. The CDR3 DNA reads TGTGCCTGGAGTGTACGGGTCTTGGTCAGTAACTATGGCTACACCTTC. It is translated as CAWSVRVLVSNYGYTF.

The gene calls are TRBV24-1 and TRBJ1-2; D gene ambiguous. V was clipped by 0 bases and J by 8 bases, with 12 bases between them. Germline CDR1 is KGHDR and CDR2 is SFDVKD. The length of the CDR3 is 14 residues. The CDR3 spells CATSDLWMEGGYTF. CDR3 DNA sequence: TGTGCCACCAGTGATTTGTGGATGGAGGGAGGCTACACCTTC.